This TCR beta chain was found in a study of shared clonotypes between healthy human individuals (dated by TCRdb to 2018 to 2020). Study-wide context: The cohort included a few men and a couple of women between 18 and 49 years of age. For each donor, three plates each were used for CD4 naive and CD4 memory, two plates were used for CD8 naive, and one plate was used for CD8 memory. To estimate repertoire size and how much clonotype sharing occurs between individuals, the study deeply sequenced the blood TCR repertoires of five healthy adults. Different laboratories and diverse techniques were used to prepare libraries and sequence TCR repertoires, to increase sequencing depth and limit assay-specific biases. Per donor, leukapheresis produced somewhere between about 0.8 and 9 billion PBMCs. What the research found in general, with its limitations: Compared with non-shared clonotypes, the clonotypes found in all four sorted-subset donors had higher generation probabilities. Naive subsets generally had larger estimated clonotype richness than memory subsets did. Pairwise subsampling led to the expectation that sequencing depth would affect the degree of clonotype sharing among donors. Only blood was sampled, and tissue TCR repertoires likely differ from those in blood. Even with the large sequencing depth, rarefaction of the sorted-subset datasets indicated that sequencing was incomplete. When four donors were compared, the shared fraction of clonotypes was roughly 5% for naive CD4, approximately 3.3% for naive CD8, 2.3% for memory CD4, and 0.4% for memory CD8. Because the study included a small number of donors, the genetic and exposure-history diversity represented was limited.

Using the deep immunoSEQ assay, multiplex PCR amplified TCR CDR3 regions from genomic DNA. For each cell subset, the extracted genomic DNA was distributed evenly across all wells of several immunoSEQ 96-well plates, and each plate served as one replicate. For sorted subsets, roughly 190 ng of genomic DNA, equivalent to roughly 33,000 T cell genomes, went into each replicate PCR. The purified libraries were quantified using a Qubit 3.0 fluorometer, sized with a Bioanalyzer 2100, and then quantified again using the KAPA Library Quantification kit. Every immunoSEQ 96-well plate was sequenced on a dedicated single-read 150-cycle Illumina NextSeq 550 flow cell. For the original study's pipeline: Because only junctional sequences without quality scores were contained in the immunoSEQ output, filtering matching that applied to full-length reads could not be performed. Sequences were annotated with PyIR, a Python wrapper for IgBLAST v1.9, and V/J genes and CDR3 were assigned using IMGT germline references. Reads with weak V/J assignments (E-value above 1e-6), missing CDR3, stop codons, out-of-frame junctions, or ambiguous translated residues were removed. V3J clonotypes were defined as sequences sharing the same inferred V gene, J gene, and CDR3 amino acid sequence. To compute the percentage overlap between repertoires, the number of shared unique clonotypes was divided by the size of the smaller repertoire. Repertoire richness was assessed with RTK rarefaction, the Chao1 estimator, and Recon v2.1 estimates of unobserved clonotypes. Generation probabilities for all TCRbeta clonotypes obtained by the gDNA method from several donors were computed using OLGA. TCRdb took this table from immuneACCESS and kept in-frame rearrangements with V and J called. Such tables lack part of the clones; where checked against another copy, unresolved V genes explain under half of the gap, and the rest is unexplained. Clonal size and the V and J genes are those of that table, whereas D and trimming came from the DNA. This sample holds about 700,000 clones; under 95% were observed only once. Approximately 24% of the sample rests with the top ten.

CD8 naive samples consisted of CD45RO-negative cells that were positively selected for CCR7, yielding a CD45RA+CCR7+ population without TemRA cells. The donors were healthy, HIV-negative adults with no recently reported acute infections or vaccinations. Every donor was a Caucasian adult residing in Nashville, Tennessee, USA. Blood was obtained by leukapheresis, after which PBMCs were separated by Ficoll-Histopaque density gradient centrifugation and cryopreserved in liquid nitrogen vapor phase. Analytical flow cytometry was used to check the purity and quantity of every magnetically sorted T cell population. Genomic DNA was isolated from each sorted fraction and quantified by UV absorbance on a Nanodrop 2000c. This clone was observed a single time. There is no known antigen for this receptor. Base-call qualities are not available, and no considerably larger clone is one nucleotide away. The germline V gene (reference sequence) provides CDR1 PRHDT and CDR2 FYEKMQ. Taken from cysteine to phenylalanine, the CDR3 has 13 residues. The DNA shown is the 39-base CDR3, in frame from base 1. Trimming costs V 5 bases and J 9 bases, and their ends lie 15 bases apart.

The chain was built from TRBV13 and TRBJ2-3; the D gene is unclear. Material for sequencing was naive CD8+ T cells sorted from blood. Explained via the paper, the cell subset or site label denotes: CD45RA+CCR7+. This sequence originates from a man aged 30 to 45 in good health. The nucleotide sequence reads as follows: TGTGCCAGCAGCACCGGTTCCGGGTGGACGCAGTATTTT. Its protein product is CASSTGSGWTQYF. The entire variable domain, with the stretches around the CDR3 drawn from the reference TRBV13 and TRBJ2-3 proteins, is AAGVIQSPRHLIKEKRETATLKCYPIPRHDTVYWYQQGPGQDPQFLISFYEKMQSDKGSIPDRFSAQQFSDYHSELNMSSLELGDSALYFCASSTGSGWTQYFGPGTRLTVL.